Listed below are T cell receptor beta chains from one sample, sequenced in a study of shared clonotypes between healthy human individuals. Here immunoSEQ multiplex PCR was the method, and the copy in TCRdb shows in-frame clones only, minus some. This sample has 800,000 to 1,200,000 clones, with 75% to 80% found just once. The sequencing input was memory CD4+ T cells from PBMCs. The source of these receptors is a man aged 18-30 years in good health. Some clones in this sample may be carry-over from other donors' samples. CDR3s include the opening cysteine and the closing phenylalanine or tryptophan. A D gene is named only where the DNA matches it firmly. Clone size appears in some rows only: once, few, many, or a class for an expanded clone.

D gene: TRBD1
J gene: TRBJ1-2
clone size: .
V gene: TRBV5-6
CDR3 protein: CASSSDRGGYGYTF
CDR3 DNA: TGTGCCAGCAGCTCAGACAGGGGAGGCTATGGCTACACCTTC

D gene: .
J gene: TRBJ2-3
clone size: many
V gene: TRBV28
CDR3 protein: CASSLTKKDTQYF
CDR3 DNA: TGTGCCAGCAGTTTAACTAAGAAAGATACGCAGTATTTT

D gene: .
J gene: TRBJ1-5
clone size: once
V gene: TRBV19
CDR3 protein: CASSDRGNNQPQHF
CDR3 DNA: TGTGCCAGTAGCGATCGGGGTAACAATCAGCCCCAGCATTTT

D gene: .
J gene: TRBJ2-3
clone size: .
V gene: TRBV7-9
CDR3 protein: CASTPGQPGDTQYF
CDR3 DNA: TGTGCCAGCACCCCGGGCCAACCGGGAGATACGCAGTATTTT

D gene: .
J gene: TRBJ2-7
clone size: once
V gene: TRBV7-2
CDR3 protein: CASRPDSSYEQYF
CDR3 DNA: TGTGCCAGTCGGCCCGACAGCTCCTACGAGCAGTACTTC

D gene: .
J gene: TRBJ2-7
clone size: once
V gene: TRBV28
CDR3 protein: CASGPGLKSYEQYF
CDR3 DNA: TGTGCCAGCGGGCCGGGACTTAAGTCCTACGAGCAGTACTTC

D gene: .
J gene: TRBJ2-1
clone size: .
V gene: TRBV29-1
CDR3 protein: CSVCLDEQFF
CDR3 DNA: TGCAGCGTCTGTTTGGATGAGCAGTTCTTC

D gene: .
J gene: TRBJ2-7
clone size: .
V gene: TRBV11-1
CDR3 protein: CASSFGRSLEQYF
CDR3 DNA: TGTGCCAGCAGCTTCGGCCGTTCCCTCGAGCAGTACTTC

D gene: TRBD1
J gene: TRBJ1-2
clone size: .
V gene: TRBV19
CDR3 protein: CASSLPGQGYYSYGYTF
CDR3 DNA: TGTGCCAGTAGTTTACCGGGACAGGGCTATTATTCCTATGGCTACACCTTC

D gene: .
J gene: TRBJ2-7
clone size: .
V gene: TRBV2
CDR3 protein: CASSVSDNRWGF
CDR3 DNA: TGTGCCAGCAGTGTCTCGGACAACCGATGGGGCTTC

D gene: .
J gene: TRBJ1-2
clone size: .
V gene: TRBV28
CDR3 protein: CASRLDTGYTF
CDR3 DNA: TGTGCCAGCAGACTCGACACCGGCTACACCTTC

D gene: .
J gene: TRBJ1-5
clone size: .
V gene: TRBV28
CDR3 protein: CASSLWGAGGGNQPQHF
CDR3 DNA: TGTGCCAGCAGTTTATGGGGGGCAGGTGGGGGCAATCAGCCCCAGCATTTT

D gene: .
J gene: TRBJ1-5
clone size: .
V gene: TRBV9
CDR3 protein: CASSVDSSGNQPQHF
CDR3 DNA: TGTGCCAGCAGCGTAGACAGCAGTGGCAATCAGCCCCAGCATTTT

D gene: .
J gene: TRBJ2-1
clone size: .
V gene: TRBV28
CDR3 protein: CASTWGDNEQFF
CDR3 DNA: TGTGCCAGCACCTGGGGGGACAATGAGCAGTTCTTC

D gene: TRBD2
J gene: TRBJ2-1
clone size: .
V gene: TRBV9
CDR3 protein: CASSLQGLAGNEQFF
CDR3 DNA: TGTGCCAGCAGCTTGCAGGGACTAGCGGGAAACGAGCAGTTCTTC

D gene: .
J gene: TRBJ2-5
clone size: .
V gene: TRBV5-1
CDR3 protein: CASSLASAGVTYQETQYF
CDR3 DNA: TGCGCCAGCAGCTTGGCGTCGGCAGGGGTAACGTACCAAGAGACCCAGTACTTC

D gene: .
J gene: TRBJ1-1
clone size: .
V gene: TRBV7-9
CDR3 protein: CASSLEPSLTEAFF
CDR3 DNA: TGTGCCAGCAGCTTAGAGCCTAGTCTGACTGAAGCTTTCTTT

D gene: TRBD1
J gene: TRBJ2-2
clone size: once
V gene: TRBV18
CDR3 protein: CASSPVGTAANTGELFF
CDR3 DNA: TGTGCCAGCTCACCAGTTGGGACAGCCGCGAACACCGGGGAGCTGTTTTTT

D gene: .
J gene: TRBJ1-3
clone size: .
V gene: TRBV5-1
CDR3 protein: CASTAGPVSSGNTIYF
CDR3 DNA: TGCGCCAGCACCGCTGGCCCCGTCTCCTCTGGAAACACCATATATTTT

D gene: TRBD2
J gene: TRBJ2-1
clone size: .
V gene: TRBV9
CDR3 protein: CASSKRLADYNEQFF
CDR3 DNA: TGTGCCAGCAGCAAAAGACTAGCGGATTACAATGAGCAGTTCTTC

D gene: .
J gene: TRBJ2-1
clone size: .
V gene: TRBV18
CDR3 protein: CASSPGGNEQFF
CDR3 DNA: TGTGCCAGCTCACCAGGGGGTAATGAGCAGTTCTTC

D gene: .
J gene: TRBJ2-1
clone size: many
V gene: TRBV9
CDR3 protein: CASSVGSVANEQFF
CDR3 DNA: TGTGCCAGCAGCGTTGGGTCGGTCGCCAATGAGCAGTTCTTC

D gene: .
J gene: TRBJ2-7
clone size: .
V gene: TRBV27
CDR3 protein: CASSSALALLSYEQYF
CDR3 DNA: TGTGCCAGCAGCTCTGCTCTAGCGCTCCTCTCCTACGAGCAGTACTTC

D gene: TRBD2
J gene: TRBJ2-1
clone size: .
V gene: TRBV11-2
CDR3 protein: CASSLMTSGSIYNEQFF
CDR3 DNA: TGTGCCAGCAGCTTAATGACTAGCGGGAGCATCTACAATGAGCAGTTCTTC

D gene: .
J gene: TRBJ1-2
clone size: .
V gene: TRBV4-3
CDR3 protein: CASSHGQKNYGYTF
CDR3 DNA: TGCGCCAGCAGCCATGGACAGAAAAACTATGGCTACACCTTC

D gene: .
J gene: TRBJ2-1
clone size: .
V gene: TRBV4-1
CDR3 protein: CASSQDGLGNEQFF
CDR3 DNA: TGCGCCAGCAGCCAAGATGGCCTGGGCAATGAGCAGTTCTTC

D gene: TRBD1
J gene: TRBJ2-5
clone size: .
V gene: TRBV6-1
CDR3 protein: CASSLGQGGETQYF
CDR3 DNA: TGTGCCAGCAGCCTGGGACAGGGTGGAGAGACCCAGTACTTC

D gene: .
J gene: TRBJ2-4
clone size: many
V gene: TRBV5-6
CDR3 protein: CASSSLGDPYF
CDR3 DNA: TGTGCCAGCAGCTCCCTAGGAGATCCGTACTTC

D gene: .
J gene: TRBJ2-1
clone size: .
V gene: TRBV27
CDR3 protein: CASSLGSSRDNEQFF
CDR3 DNA: TGTGCCAGCAGTTTAGGGTCGTCGCGGGACAATGAGCAGTTCTTC

D gene: TRBD2
J gene: TRBJ2-7
clone size: once
V gene: TRBV9
CDR3 protein: CASSGGTSGSYEQYF
CDR3 DNA: TGTGCCAGCAGCGGTGGGACTAGCGGGAGTTACGAGCAGTACTTC

D gene: TRBD2
J gene: TRBJ2-2
clone size: .
V gene: TRBV5-1
CDR3 protein: CASSLIAGGPGGELFF
CDR3 DNA: TGCGCCAGCAGCTTGATTGCGGGAGGGCCCGGCGGGGAGCTGTTTTTT

D gene: .
J gene: TRBJ2-1
clone size: .
V gene: TRBV7-6
CDR3 protein: CASSFLQGPSGEQFF
CDR3 DNA: TGTGCCAGCAGCTTTCTGCAGGGACCAAGCGGAGAGCAGTTCTTC

D gene: .
J gene: TRBJ1-3
clone size: .
V gene: TRBV5-4
CDR3 protein: CASSSGQGRNTIYF
CDR3 DNA: TGTGCCAGCAGCTCGGGCCAGGGCCGAAACACCATATATTTT

D gene: TRBD2
J gene: TRBJ2-5
clone size: .
V gene: TRBV9
CDR3 protein: CASSVAGGQETQYF
CDR3 DNA: TGTGCCAGCAGCGTAGCGGGGGGCCAAGAGACCCAGTACTTC

D gene: .
J gene: TRBJ2-4
clone size: .
V gene: TRBV28
CDR3 protein: CASGTAELAKNIQYF
CDR3 DNA: TGTGCCAGCGGTACAGCAGAACTAGCCAAAAACATTCAGTACTTC

D gene: TRBD2
J gene: TRBJ2-3
clone size: .
V gene: TRBV7-2
CDR3 protein: CASSLAAGGTDTQYF
CDR3 DNA: TGTGCCAGCAGCTTAGCGGCGGGGGGCACAGATACGCAGTATTTT

D gene: TRBD1
J gene: TRBJ1-5
clone size: .
V gene: TRBV6-1
CDR3 protein: CASSERGTGLQPQHF
CDR3 DNA: TGTGCCAGCAGTGAACGTGGGACAGGGCTTCAGCCCCAGCATTTT

D gene: TRBD1
J gene: TRBJ1-1
clone size: few
V gene: TRBV7-9
CDR3 protein: CASSSGTVLDTEAFF
CDR3 DNA: TGTGCCAGCAGCTCGGGGACAGTTCTGGACACTGAAGCTTTCTTT

D gene: TRBD2
J gene: TRBJ2-7
clone size: .
V gene: TRBV6-5
CDR3 protein: CASSATSGSKYEQYF
CDR3 DNA: TGTGCCAGCAGTGCGACTAGCGGGAGTAAATACGAGCAGTACTTC

D gene: .
J gene: TRBJ1-5
clone size: .
V gene: TRBV11-2
CDR3 protein: CASSLVSVPWPQHF
CDR3 DNA: TGTGCCAGCAGCTTAGTCTCTGTACCCTGGCCCCAGCATTTT

D gene: TRBD1
J gene: TRBJ2-7
clone size: once
V gene: TRBV6-1
CDR3 protein: CAAASGPGQYYEQYF
CDR3 DNA: TGTGCCGCAGCGTCCGGGCCGGGACAGTACTACGAGCAGTACTTC

D gene: TRBD1
J gene: TRBJ1-1
clone size: many
V gene: TRBV2
CDR3 protein: CASSRTGPRGEGTEAFF
CDR3 DNA: TGTGCCAGCAGTCGGACAGGGCCCAGGGGTGAAGGCACTGAAGCTTTCTTT

D gene: .
J gene: TRBJ1-5
clone size: many
V gene: TRBV27
CDR3 protein: CASSLLFPSNQPQHF
CDR3 DNA: TGTGCCAGCAGTTTATTGTTCCCTAGCAATCAGCCCCAGCATTTT

D gene: .
J gene: TRBJ1-1
clone size: .
V gene: TRBV6-6
CDR3 protein: CASKNRGFDTEAFF
CDR3 DNA: TGTGCCAGTAAAAATCGAGGCTTCGACACTGAAGCTTTCTTT

D gene: .
J gene: TRBJ1-3
clone size: .
V gene: TRBV6-5
CDR3 protein: CASSSRTGNTIYF
CDR3 DNA: TGTGCCAGCAGTAGCAGAACGGGAAACACCATATATTTT

D gene: .
J gene: TRBJ2-3
clone size: .
V gene: TRBV6-5
CDR3 protein: CASSYLTSTDTQYF
CDR3 DNA: TGTGCCAGCAGTTATCTTACTAGCACAGATACGCAGTATTTT